The 21 T cell receptor beta chains below were found in one sample sequenced in a study of persistence of HIV-infected CD4 T cells. The immunoSEQ assay was version 4, run in survey mode. Clones were sequenced by immunoSEQ multiplex PCR, and TCRdb holds only the in-frame ones, with some missing. The sample includes roughly 64,000 clones, about 69% seen only once; the top ten take 1.7%. An overlapping HIV-1 Gag peptide pool stimulated these cells at about 1 ug/peptide/mL. CD40L-negative CD69-negative CD45RO-high memory CD4+ T cells were sorted as populations depleted of antigen-responding cells. These TCRs' antigens remain unknown. Sequenced here: CD4+ T cells sorted from PBMCs after 18-hour stimulation, sampled from a patient who received antiretroviral therapy. These receptors came from an adult man with HIV who was CMV-seropositive.

The chain is built from TRBV7-2 and TRBJ2-7; 9 bases match TRBD1. CDR1 is SGHTA and CDR2 is FQGNSA in the germline V gene. The J segment lost 9 bases and the V segment lost 5 bases, leaving 14 bases of the junction unmatched. CDR3 length: 15 amino acids. This CDR3 reads CASSASTGGTTGQYF. CDR3 coding DNA: TGTGCCAGCAGCGCATCGACAGGGGGTACGACGGGGCAGTACTTC.

This sequence joins TRBV19 and TRBJ1-3; 8 bases fit TRBD1. The V gene end was trimmed by 6 bases and the J gene end by 0 bases; junction bases not matched to a gene: 7. The germline V gene encodes CDR1 LNHDA and CDR2 SQIVND (reference sequence). The CDR3 length is 16 residues. Here the CDR3 reads CASSRDRSSSGNTIYF. In nucleotides, the CDR3 is TGTGCCAGTAGCCGGGACAGGTCAAGCTCTGGAAACACCATATATTTT. The entire variable domain, with the rest obtained from reference TRBV19 and TRBJ1-3, is as follows: DGGITQSPKYLFRKEGQNVTLSCEQNLNHDAMYWYRQDPGQGLRLIYYSQIVNDFQKGDIAEGYSVSREKKESFPLTVTSAQKNPTAFYLCASSRDRSSSGNTIYFGEGSWLTVV.

The V call is TRBV24-1, the J call TRBJ2-7, with D possibly TRBD2 on 6 matching bases. CDR1 is KGHDR and CDR2 is SFDVKD in the germline V gene. There are 13 residues in the CDR3. V lost 9 bases and J 0 bases, leaving 11 bases between the germline ends. CDR3 nucleotide sequence: TGTGCCACCTCCGGGGGTCACTCCTACGAGCAGTACTTC. Translated, it gives CATSGGHSYEQYF.

CDR3 sequence: CATSRQGQGKGNTEAFF. In DNA form, the CDR3 reads TGTGCCACCAGCAGACAGGGACAGGGGAAAGGGAACACTGAAGCTTTCTTT. This sequence joins TRBV15 and TRBJ1-1; 10 nucleotides match TRBD1. The junction had 7 bases not matched to a gene; V was cut back by 2 bases and J by 1 base. The germline gives CDR1 LNHNV, CDR2 YYDKDF (reference sequence). The CDR3 loop spans 17 amino acids. Full variable domain (rest looked up from reference TRBV15 and TRBJ1-1): DAMVIQNPRYQVTQFGKPVTLSCSQTLNHNVMYWYQQKSSQAPKLLFHYYDKDFNNEADTPDNFQSRRPNTSFCFLDIRSPGLGDTAMYLCATSRQGQGKGNTEAFFGQGTRLTVV.

The chain carries TRBV28 and TRBJ1-2; D gene unclear. Deletions cut 3 bases from V and 1 base from J, with 12 bases between. CDR3 size: 15 residues. CDR1 MDHEN and CDR2 SYDVKM come from the germline V gene. The CDR3 DNA reads TGTGCCAGCAGTTTCCCAAGAGGGCTTAACTATGGCTACACCTTC. Its protein product is CASSFPRGLNYGYTF.

This clone was seen only a few times. The chain has TRBV6-5 and TRBJ1-1, with a weak D call TRBD1 (6 bases). Germline loops: CDR1 MNHEY, CDR2 SVGAGI. Trimming left V 2 bases short and J 0 bases short, with 10 bases between. CDR3 length: 15 amino acids. CDR3 coding DNA: TGTGCCAGCAGTTACGACAGGTCTATGAACACTGAAGCTTTCTTT. As protein: CASSYDRSMNTEAFF.

This clone was seen just once. The chain carries TRBV5-5 and TRBJ1-1, with D possibly being TRBD1 (6 bases). The CDR3 sequence is 12 residues long. Germline V CDR1 and CDR2: SGHKS, YYEKEE (reference sequence). V gave up 4 bases and J gave up 8 bases, with 12 bases separating them. This CDR3 reads CASSGTGREAFF. The CDR3 nucleotides are TGTGCCAGCAGCGGTACAGGGAGGGAAGCTTTCTTT.

This clone was recorded at least ten times. The CDR3 DNA reads TGTGCCAGCATCCCCAACCAGGGAGGGAAGCCACCCCTCCACTTT. This encodes CASIPNQGGKPPLHF. J is TRBJ1-6 and V is TRBV28; D is possibly TRBD1 (5 bases). The CDR3 extends over 15 amino acids. The germline CDR1 and CDR2 sequences are MDHEN and SYDVKM. Trimming stripped 7 bases from V and 11 bases from J, with 21 bases between. Filled out from reference TRBV28 and TRBJ1-6, the complete variable domain reads DVKVTQSSRYLVKRTGEKVFLECVQDMDHENMFWYRQDPGLGLRLIYFSYDVKMKEKGDIPEGYSVSREKKERFSLILESASTNQTSMYLCASIPNQGGKPPLHFGNGTRLTVT.

V is TRBV18 and J is TRBJ1-5; 8 bases agree with TRBD1. V shed 4 bases and J 6 bases; nucleotides not matched to a gene: 8. The CDR3 is 15 residues long. Germline V lookup: CDR1 KGHSH, CDR2 LQKENI. CDR3 sequence reads: CASSLGQGGGQPQHF. The CDR3 nucleotides are TGTGCCAGCTCACTCGGACAGGGAGGAGGTCAGCCCCAGCATTTT.

The rearrangement uses TRBV5-1 and TRBJ2-7, with 7 bases fitting TRBD2. V lost 5 bases and J lost 4; bases outside the gene matches: 12. Germline V gene data show CDR1 as SGHRS and CDR2 as YFSETQ. This CDR3 is built from 15 residues. The CDR3 coding sequence is TGCGCCAGCAGACTCGGGACGGGGGGATATTACGAGCAGTACTTC. It translates to CASRLGTGGYYEQYF.

A single count supports this clone. The chain carries TRBV7-2 and TRBJ1-5; 7 positions agree with TRBD1. The trim removed 4 bases at V and 0 bases at J, leaving 3 bases unmatched. The CDR3 sequence is 15 residues long. The germline CDR1 and CDR2 sequences are SGHTA and FQGNSA. CDR3 coding DNA: TGTGCCAGCAGCTCCAGACAGGGTAGCAATCAGCCCCAGCATTTT. Protein: CASSSRQGSNQPQHF.

The chain links TRBV19 to TRBJ1-3, with unresolved D. CDR3 size: 15 residues. Germline V gene sequence: CDR1 LNHDA, CDR2 SQIVND (reference sequence). V dropped 8 bases and J dropped 0 bases, with 14 bases sitting between them. The CDR3 DNA reads TGTGCCAGTCAAACTCTGACTAGCTCTGGAAACACCATATATTTT. It yields the protein CASQTLTSSGNTIYF.

The rearrangement links TRBV19 to TRBJ2-7; D is unresolved. Germline V gene sequence: CDR1 LNHDA, CDR2 SQIVND (reference sequence). This CDR3 comprises 13 residues. Trimming left V 8 bases short and J 4 bases short, with 15 bases between. CDR3 sequence: CASGQGSGYEQYF. The CDR3 nucleotides read TGTGCCAGTGGTCAAGGATCCGGGTACGAGCAGTACTTC.

This sequence joins TRBV6-6 and TRBJ1-2; 7 nucleotides line up with TRBD1. The length of the CDR3 is 14 residues. Germline loops: CDR1 MNHNY, CDR2 SVGAGI (reference sequence). With 5 bases clipped from V and 3 bases from J, the junction kept 6 bases outside the gene matches. The CDR3 region is CASSRDSFYYGYTF. The DNA for the CDR3 is TGTGCCAGCAGTCGGGACAGTTTTTACTATGGCTACACCTTC.

The rearrangement links TRBV6-6 to TRBJ1-4, with D uncertain. Looked up from germline, CDR1 is MNHNY and CDR2 is SVGAGI (reference sequence). V lost 7 bases, J lost 12 bases, and 15 bases lay in between. This CDR3 region has 12 residues. CDR3 DNA sequence: TGTGCCAGCACTGGTCCCGCATTACAACTGTTTTTT. Protein sequence: CASTGPALQLFF.

The rearrangement links TRBV20-1 to TRBJ2-2, with D possibly being TRBD1 or TRBD2 (5 bases each). The V gene lost 4 bases and the J gene lost 7 bases, with 7 bases spanning the gap. Germline CDR1 and CDR2: DFQATT and SNEGSKA (reference sequence). The CDR3 has 11 residues. DNA of the CDR3: TGCAGTGCTACTGGGGGCGGGGAGCTGTTTTTT. Protein sequence: CSATGGGELFF.

The rearrangement uses TRBV7-2 and TRBJ2-1, with D maybe TRBD2 (7 bases). Germline V gives CDR1 SGHTA, CDR2 FQGNSA. The V end lost 8 bases, the J end lost 7 bases, and 15 bases lay between the germline ends. The CDR3 loop spans 13 amino acids. The CDR3 here is CASVWGGRNEQFF. CDR3 DNA: TGTGCCAGCGTCTGGGGGGGCCGAAATGAGCAGTTCTTC.

This chain uses TRBV7-2 with TRBJ1-2; no clear D. Germline-derived CDR1 and CDR2 are SGHTA and FQGNSA. V was pared by 5 bases and J by 3 bases, with 16 bases between. This CDR3 is built from 15 residues. The CDR3 nucleotides read TGTGCCAGCAGCCCCCGGTCGGGAAACGACTATGGCTACACCTTC. Translation: CASSPRSGNDYGYTF.

The J gene is TRBJ1-2, the V gene TRBV5-1, with 8 bases aligning to TRBD1. The V gene end was trimmed by 4 bases and the J gene end by 5 bases; junction bases not matched to a gene: 7. Germline V gives CDR1 SGHRS, CDR2 YFSETQ. The CDR3 is made up of 14 amino acids. CDR3 loop: CASSVTGDGYGYTF. The CDR3 DNA is TGCGCCAGCAGCGTGACAGGGGACGGGTATGGCTACACCTTC.

This clone was seen repeatedly, ten times or more. The chain employs TRBV4-1 and TRBJ2-3; D gene ambiguous. This CDR3 contains 16 residues. Germline CDR1 and CDR2: MGHRA and YSYEKL. Trimming removed 3 bases from V and 0 bases from J, with 13 bases in between. CDR3 nucleotide sequence: TGCGCCAGCAGCCAGATACACATCTTGAGCACAGATACGCAGTATTTT. Protein product: CASSQIHILSTDTQYF.

The CDR3: CASSQGRSSFEGLGYTF. The CDR3 DNA reads as TGCGCCAGCAGCCAAGGGCGCTCTTCCTTTGAGGGACTTGGCTACACCTTC. This chain connects TRBV4-1 to TRBJ1-2, with D maybe TRBD1 (5 bases). This CDR3 has 17 residues. CDR1 and CDR2 from the germline V gene are MGHRA and YSYEKL. Trimming removed 1 base from V and 7 bases from J, with 22 bases in between.